This T cell receptor (beta chain) was observed in a study of PD-L1 blockade in urothelial cancer. The wider study: Atezolizumab therapy began for patients around 2014, dosed at 1,200 mg intravenously every 3 weeks. The authors examined blood 3 weeks (second dose) and 6 weeks after treatment start.

Study results and limitations: Better survival was predicted by below-median pretreatment blood TCR clonality.

To note about this clone: Its matching antigen is unknown.

The protocol was immunoSEQ multiplex PCR, while the TCRdb copy is restricted to in-frame clones and leaves out a portion. The sample yields 55,000 to 85,000 clones, 80% to 85% seen once. The V gene lost 4 bases and the J gene lost 4 bases, with 11 bases spanning the gap. The CDR3 totals 13 residues. Germline loops: CDR1 MNHNY, CDR2 SVGAGI (reference sequence). Sample time point: pretreatment peripheral blood. This TCR was sampled from a woman in her seventies with urothelial cancer. The V gene is TRBV6-6, the J gene TRBJ2-7, with a weak D call TRBD2 (6 bases). This sample comprised PBMCs, obtained around atezolizumab (anti-PD-L1) treatment. The CDR3 is CASSLLGGYEQYF. CDR3 DNA sequence: TGTGCCAGCAGTTTACTCGGGGGATACGAGCAGTACTTC.